This T cell receptor (beta chain) emerged from a study of T cell responses to AZD1222 COVID-19 vaccine. Study results and caveats: At baseline, just a handful of AZD1222 recipients tested seropositive.

This clone has only one observation. Its target is not known. Sequencing was performed with immunoSEQ multiplex PCR; in TCRdb, only in-frame clones are kept and a portion is missing. The data contain some 150,000 clones, 88% of them singletons. The length of the CDR3 is 13 residues. V lost 1 base and J lost 11, with 15 bases in between. The sequence was collected from an adult in good health. This specimen consisted of peripheral blood, obtained on day 0 of AZD1222 vaccination. The rearrangement links TRBV12-3 or TRBV12-4 to TRBJ2-7; D not resolved. CDR3 DNA sequence: TGTGCCAGCAGTTTAGGGGCCCGCAATCTGGAGTACTTC. Its protein is CASSLGARNLEYF.